The 25 T cell receptor beta chains below come from one sample, sequenced in a study of blood T cell repertoires in COVID-19. Sequenced by immunoSEQ multiplex PCR; TCRdb stores in-frame clones only, minus some. The data hold roughly 260,000 clones, with roughly 85% observed a single time. Source material: PBMCs or T cells enriched from blood (not recorded which). These receptors all stem from a woman aged 40-49 years who had been exposed to COVID-19.

V gene TRBV7-3 combines with J gene TRBJ1-1; D uncertain. The CDR3 is 12 residues long. Germline lookup yields CDR1 SGHTA and CDR2 FQGTGA. V gave up 2 bases and J gave up 9 bases, with 10 bases separating them. Written as DNA, the CDR3 is TGTGCCAGCAGCTTAGTGTCGGGAAAAGCTTTCTTT. It codes for CASSLVSGKAFF.

This clone has just a few counts. This sequence joins TRBV5-1 and TRBJ2-3; D may be TRBD2 (7 bases). CDR1 is SGHRS and CDR2 is YFSETQ in the germline V gene. Trimming cost V 3 bases and J 5 bases, with 19 bases left between them. The CDR3 is 16 amino acids. DNA of the CDR3: TGCGCCAGCAGCTCCCTAGGGGGGGGCCTTGGAGATACGCAGTATTTT. This translates into CASSSLGGGLGDTQYF. The full variable domain, in which reference TRBV5-1 and TRBJ2-3 provide the parts outside the CDR3, is KAGVTQTPRYLIKTRGQQVTLSCSPISGHRSVSWYQQTPGQGLQFLFEYFSETQRNKGNFPGRFSGRQFSNSRSEMNVSTLELGDSALYLCASSSLGGGLGDTQYFGPGTRLTVL.

The chain uses TRBV28 and TRBJ1-2; D is unclear. V dropped 10 bases and J dropped 7 bases, with 16 bases sitting between them. The CDR3 totals 12 residues. Per the germline V gene, CDR1 is MDHEN and CDR2 is SYDVKM. The CDR3 nucleotides read TGTGCCACCAAACAGTTGACGGCTGGCTACACCTTC. It is translated as CATKQLTAGYTF.

This chain connects TRBV19 to TRBJ1-1, with D unresolved. Germline loops: CDR1 LNHDA, CDR2 SQIVND (reference sequence). The CDR3 runs to 13 residues. Trimming took 8 bases from V and 4 from J, leaving 14 bases between them. The CDR3 DNA sequence: TGTGCCAGTCAGTCCCAGCCGGGCACTGAAGCTTTCTTT. Its protein product is CASQSQPGTEAFF. The full variable domain, its missing parts supplied by reference TRBV19 and TRBJ1-1, is DGGITQSPKYLFRKEGQNVTLSCEQNLNHDAMYWYRQDPGQGLRLIYYSQIVNDFQKGDIAEGYSVSREKKESFPLTVTSAQKNPTAFYLCASQSQPGTEAFFGQGTRLTVV.

J is TRBJ2-2 and V is TRBV19; 9 nucleotides line up with TRBD1. This CDR3 is 15 amino acids long. Trimming removed 6 bases from V and 4 bases from J; junction bases left unmatched: 6. CDR1 is LNHDA and CDR2 is SQIVND in the germline V gene (reference sequence). The CDR3 region is CASSRGQGSTGELFF. For the CDR3, the DNA is TGTGCCAGTAGCCGGGGACAGGGTTCCACCGGGGAGCTGTTTTTT.

This clone is a singleton in its sample. V and J are TRBV5-6 and TRBJ2-3; D not certain. CDR3 length equals 15 residues. CDR1 is SGHDT, CDR2 YYEEEE, per germline. Trimming took 3 bases from V and 1 from J, leaving 12 bases between them. The CDR3 region has the DNA TGTGCCAGCAGCTCATTGATGAGCCGCACAGATACGCAGTATTTT. Its protein is CASSSLMSRTDTQYF.

V is TRBV27 and J is TRBJ1-3; D is uncertain. Germline CDR1 is MNHEY and CDR2 is SMNVEV (reference sequence). This CDR3 has 13 amino acids. Trimming removed 8 bases at V and 0 bases at J, with 8 bases between. CDR3 protein: CASSTGSGNTIYF. The CDR3 nucleotides are TGTGCCAGCTCCACTGGCTCTGGAAACACCATATATTTT.

The chain joins TRBV27 to TRBJ1-1; D remains ambiguous. The CDR3 is 13 amino acids. Germline CDR1 and CDR2: MNHEY and SMNVEV (reference sequence). The V and J ends lost 5 bases and 5 bases respectively, with 12 bases between them. DNA of the CDR3: TGTGCCAGCAGTGTCCCCGGGAAGACTGAAGCTTTCTTT. Amino acids: CASSVPGKTEAFF.

V gene TRBV5-1 combines with J gene TRBJ2-7; D might be TRBD1 (6 bases). Germline CDR1 is SGHRS and CDR2 is YFSETQ. Between the trimmed V and J ends, which lost 0 bases and 2 bases, there was a span of 12 bases. This CDR3 spans 15 amino acids. The CDR3 spells CASSLAPGVAYEQYF. Written as DNA, the CDR3 is TGCGCCAGCAGCTTGGCCCCAGGGGTCGCCTACGAGCAGTACTTC.

The chain carries TRBV19 and TRBJ1-5; 11 bases are a match to TRBD1. Per germline, CDR1 LNHDA and CDR2 SQIVND (reference sequence). J gave up 4 bases and V 6 bases, and 5 bases lay outside the gene matches. This CDR3 is 15 amino acids long. The CDR3 DNA reads TGTGCCAGTAGACGGGACAGGGGGGTAAATCAGCCCCAGCATTTT. It encodes CASRRDRGVNQPQHF.

The chain uses TRBV9 and TRBJ1-2; the match to TRBD1 covers 7 bases. The CDR3 spans 16 residues. Looked up from germline, CDR1 is SGDLS and CDR2 is YYNGEE. The V gene end was trimmed by 0 bases and the J gene end by 2 bases; junction bases not matched to a gene: 7. In DNA, the CDR3 is TGTGCCAGCAGCGTAGATCTAAGACAGGGAAACTATGGCTACACCTTC. Its protein is CASSVDLRQGNYGYTF.

This sequence joins TRBV6-5 and TRBJ2-3; 7 bases map to TRBD1. CDR1 is MNHEY, CDR2 SVGAGI, per germline. The CDR3 consists of 14 residues. J gave up 1 base and V 5 bases, and 3 bases lay outside the gene matches. The CDR3 nucleotides read TGTGCCAGCAGTCGGGACAGAGGCACAGATACGCAGTATTTT. Translating it yields CASSRDRGTDTQYF.

The chain couples TRBV12-3 or TRBV12-4 to TRBJ1-3; TRBD1 matches 7 bases. The J segment lost 4 bases and the V segment lost 6 bases, leaving 0 bases of the junction unmatched. The CDR3 runs 12 residues. The CDR3 protein is CASRTGGNTIYF. In DNA form, the CDR3 reads TGTGCCAGCAGGACAGGGGGAAACACCATATATTTT.

The chain couples TRBV4-2 to TRBJ1-2; 7 positions match TRBD1. Germline V CDR1 and CDR2: LGHNA, YNFKEQ. CDR3 length equals 15 residues. Trimming at V came to 1 base and at J to 2 bases, leaving 4 bases not matched to a gene. CDR3 in amino acids: CASSQAPTGNYGYTF. Written as DNA, the CDR3 is TGTGCCAGCAGCCAAGCGCCGACAGGGAACTATGGCTACACCTTC.

The rearrangement uses TRBV25-1 and TRBJ2-5; 7 bases agree with TRBD1. Germline V gene data show CDR1 as MGHDK and CDR2 as SYGVNS. The CDR3 covers 14 residues. The junction had 7 bases not matched to a gene; V was cut back by 6 bases and J by 3 bases. CDR3 nucleotide sequence: TGTGCCAGCAGCCGACCAGGGGGAAAAGAGACCCAGTACTTC. This translates into CASSRPGGKETQYF.

The chain joins TRBV5-1 to TRBJ2-5, with 9 bases aligning to TRBD2. V gave up 0 bases and J gave up 5 bases; unmatched junction bases: 11. CDR3 length: 17 amino acids. In germline, CDR1 is SGHRS, CDR2 YFSETQ. In DNA form, the CDR3 reads TGCGCCAGCAGCTTGGGGTCGACTAGCGGTATGTCGGAGACCCAGTACTTC. This codes for CASSLGSTSGMSETQYF.

This clone appeared many times. J is TRBJ2-2 and V is TRBV4-3; D perhaps matches TRBD2 (6 bases). The V gene lost 1 base and the J gene lost 3 bases, with 6 bases spanning the gap. Germline lookup yields CDR1 LGHNA and CDR2 YSLEER. The CDR3 consists of 14 residues. CDR3 protein: CASSQGLDTGELFF. As DNA, the CDR3 is TGCGCCAGCAGCCAAGGACTAGACACCGGGGAGCTGTTTTTT.

V usage is TRBV18 and J usage is TRBJ1-3; D possibly corresponds to TRBD1 (5 bases). The V gene's germline CDR1 is KGHSH and CDR2 LQKENI. The CDR3 has 14 residues. V lost 0 bases, J lost 3 bases, and 6 bases lay in between. Here the CDR3 reads CASSPPGDGNTIYF. CDR3 DNA sequence: TGTGCCAGCTCACCACCAGGGGATGGAAACACCATATATTTT.

The chain recombines TRBV4-1 with TRBJ1-6; no definite D call. CDR1 and CDR2 from the germline V gene are MGHRA and YSYEKL. Deletions cut 4 bases from V and 0 bases from J, with 13 bases between. The CDR3 runs to 17 residues. CDR3 sequence (DNA): TGCGCCAGCAGCCCGACGGACGGGAGCTCCTATAATTCACCCCTCCACTTT. Its translation is CASSPTDGSSYNSPLHF.

A word on this clone: Other nucleotide sequences in the sample specify the same CDR3. The chain employs TRBV6-5 and TRBJ1-2, with D unresolved. This CDR3 comprises 14 residues. V lost 8 bases and J 3 bases, leaving 16 bases between the germline ends. Germline lookup yields CDR1 MNHEY and CDR2 SVGAGI. The DNA for the CDR3 is TGTGCCAGCTCCCGATTGGGAGGCGACTATGGCTACACCTTC. This sequence encodes CASSRLGGDYGYTF.

This clone appeared a few times. In nucleotides, the CDR3 is TGTGCCAGCAACAAGCAGGGATTGAACACTGAAGCTTTCTTT. It yields the protein CASNKQGLNTEAFF. The genes are TRBV28 and TRBJ1-1, with a weak D call TRBD1 (5 bases). Germline V gene data show CDR1 as MDHEN and CDR2 as SYDVKM. The ends were cut back, 7 bases at V and 0 bases at J, with 12 bases in the middle. This CDR3 spans 14 amino acids. The whole variable domain, remainder taken from reference TRBV28 and TRBJ1-1, is DVKVTQSSRYLVKRTGEKVFLECVQDMDHENMFWYRQDPGLGLRLIYFSYDVKMKEKGDIPEGYSVSREKKERFSLILESASTNQTSMYLCASNKQGLNTEAFFGQGTRLTVV.

This clone was observed a handful of times. V and J are TRBV6-5 and TRBJ1-1, with D unclear. CDR1 is MNHEY, CDR2 SVGAGI, per germline. The CDR3 is made up of 15 amino acids. V dropped 4 bases and J dropped 7 bases, with 19 bases sitting between them. CDR3 loop: CASSSAGTPVSEAFF. The CDR3 coding sequence is TGTGCCAGCAGTTCCGCGGGCACCCCGGTCAGTGAAGCTTTCTTT.

The chain links TRBV9 to TRBJ1-4; maybe TRBD1 (6 bases). V lost 3 bases and J 8 bases, leaving 17 bases between the germline ends. The CDR3 spans 15 residues. Germline V lookup: CDR1 SGDLS, CDR2 YYNGEE. This chain's CDR3 is CASSADPGVREKLFF. CDR3 nucleotides: TGTGCCAGCAGCGCGGACCCAGGGGTTAGGGAAAAACTGTTTTTT.

The V call is TRBV27, the J call TRBJ1-3, with D unresolved. Germline V gives CDR1 MNHEY, CDR2 SMNVEV (reference sequence). V was clipped by 7 bases and J by 7 bases, with 17 bases between them. CDR3 length: 14 amino acids. In DNA form, the CDR3 reads TGTGCCAGCAAGGTGTCTCTTTCGGGGAACACCATATATTTT. It is translated as CASKVSLSGNTIYF.

This chain links TRBV5-1 with TRBJ2-3; no reliable D call. Germline lookup yields CDR1 SGHRS and CDR2 YFSETQ. The germline V and J ends were trimmed by 4 bases and 2 bases, with 5 bases remaining between them. The CDR3 consists of 12 residues. The DNA of the CDR3 is TGCGCCAGCAGCCTAGACACAGATACGCAGTATTTT. It is translated as CASSLDTDTQYF.